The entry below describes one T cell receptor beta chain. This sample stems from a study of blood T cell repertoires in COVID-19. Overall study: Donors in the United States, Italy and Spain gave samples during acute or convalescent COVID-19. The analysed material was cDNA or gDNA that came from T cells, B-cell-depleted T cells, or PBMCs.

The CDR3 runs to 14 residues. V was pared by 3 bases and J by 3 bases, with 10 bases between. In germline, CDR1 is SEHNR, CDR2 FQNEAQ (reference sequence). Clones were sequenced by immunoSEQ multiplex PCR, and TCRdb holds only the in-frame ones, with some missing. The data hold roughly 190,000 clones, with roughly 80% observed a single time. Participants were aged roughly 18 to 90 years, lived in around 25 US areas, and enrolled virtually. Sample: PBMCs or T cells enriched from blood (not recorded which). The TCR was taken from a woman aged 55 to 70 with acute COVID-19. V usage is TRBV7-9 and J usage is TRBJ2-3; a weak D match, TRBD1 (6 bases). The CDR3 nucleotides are TGTGCCAGCAGCTTCAGGGGTGGGACAGATACGCAGTATTTT. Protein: CASSFRGGTDTQYF.